Shown below are 5 T cell receptor beta chains from a single sample sequenced in a study of identical twins. MiXCR was run by TCRdb on the 5' RACE reads, yielding one entry per CDR3 protein. Of 550,000 to 700,000 distinct CDR3 sequences listed, approximately 21% are singletons. These data were also filed under a second study, of T cells expressing NK-cell markers.

Material: PBMCs. The origin of the receptors is a woman aged 18-29 years in good health.

This clonotype appeared a few times. The V call is TRBV20-1, the J call TRBJ1-5, with D hard to call. Germline V CDR1 and CDR2: DFQATT, SNEGSKA (reference sequence). Trimming stripped 6 bases from V and 3 bases from J, with 15 bases between. The CDR3 covers 14 residues. CDR3 coding DNA: TGCAGTGCCATACCGTTTCGCCCCAATCAGCCCCAGCATTTT. Its translation: CSAIPFRPNQPQHF.

This clonotype was recorded at least ten times. The chain has TRBV6-2 or TRBV6-3 and TRBJ2-7, with D uncertain. The CDR3 is made up of 12 amino acids. The germline CDR1 and CDR2 sequences are MNHEY and SVGEGT. V lost 3 bases and J 2 bases, leaving 5 bases between the germline ends. The CDR3 loop reads CASSYTAYEQYF. The CDR3 DNA reads as TGTGCCAGCAGTTATACAGCCTACGAGCAGTACTTC.

This clonotype was observed at least ten times. The V call is TRBV29-1, the J call TRBJ1-1; D call uncertain. CDR3 length: 13 amino acids. V dropped 1 base and J dropped 1 base, with 7 bases sitting between them. Germline loops: CDR1 SQVTM, CDR2 ANQGSEA. The CDR3 nucleotides read TGCAGCGTTGAAGGGGCAGCGAACACTGAAGCTTTCTTT. Residues: CSVEGAANTEAFF.

The V gene is TRBV10-3, the J gene TRBJ2-5, with 9 positions matching TRBD1. The CDR3 runs to 15 residues. The junction had 6 bases not matched to a gene; V was cut back by 6 bases and J by 1 base. Germline V gene data show CDR1 as ENHRY and CDR2 as SYGVKD. CDR3 amino acids: CAIREGTGTQETQYF. The CDR3 nucleotides are TGTGCCATCAGGGAGGGGACAGGGACCCAAGAGACCCAGTACTTC.

The chain recombines TRBV29-1 with TRBJ1-3; D gene ambiguous. The germline V gene encodes CDR1 SQVTM and CDR2 ANQGSEA. The CDR3 consists of 14 residues. Trimming left V 3 bases short and J 4 bases short, with 13 bases between. CDR3 in amino acids: CSVDEGRSGNTIYF. In DNA form, the CDR3 reads TGCAGCGTTGACGAGGGCAGATCAGGAAACACCATATATTTT.